Below, 29 T cell receptor beta chains from the same sample are listed, as sequenced in a study of CXCR3-negative and CXCR3-positive naive CD8 T cells. TRB cDNA libraries were made by UMI-labeled 5' RACE. TCRdb re-called the 5' RACE reads, yielding one record per CDR3 amino acid sequence without DNA. The listing contains around 48,000 distinct CDR3 sequences. Sequenced: memory CD8+ T cells from blood. These receptors all come from a human donor in good health. Some clones in this sample may be carry-over from other donors' samples.

The rearrangement links TRBV30 to TRBJ2-7; TCRdb returns TRBD1, unconfirmable since there is no DNA. This CDR3 comprises 13 residues. Germline lookup yields CDR1 GTSNPN and CDR2 SVGIG (reference sequence). The CDR3 reads CAWSNPDPYEQYF.

This CDR3 reads CASSFEGGGKLFF. This chain links TRBV7-6 with TRBJ1-4; TCRdb names TRBD1, which stays unverified in the absence of DNA. The length of the CDR3 is 13 residues. From germline, CDR1 is SGHVS and CDR2 FNYEAQ.

The genes are TRBV12-3 or TRBV12-4 and TRBJ1-5; TCRdb reports TRBD1, a call that lacks DNA to check it against. The length of the CDR3 is 14 residues. The CDR3 is CASSLAGVNQPQHF.

The chain links TRBV21-1 to TRBJ2-3. TRBV21-1 counts as a pseudogene. The CDR3 consists of 14 residues. The CDR3 loop reads CASSKVKLADTQYF.

This clonotype is medium-sized (0.01 to 0.1%) by frequency. The J gene is TRBJ2-7, the V gene TRBV6-2 or TRBV6-3. This CDR3 comprises 13 residues. CDR1 is MNHEY and CDR2 is SVGEGT in the germline V gene. CDR3 residues: CASSYSELSEQYF.

V and J are TRBV15 and TRBJ2-7. This CDR3 is built from 12 residues. CDR1 is LNHNV, CDR2 YYDKDF, per germline (reference sequence). Here the CDR3 reads CATSSLGNEQYF.

V and J are TRBV18 and TRBJ2-7; with no DNA, the TCRdb D assignment of TRBD1 cannot be verified. Germline assignment: CDR1 KGHSH and CDR2 LQKENI. The CDR3 covers 13 residues. The CDR3 protein is CASSEPGQDRKYF.

The chain recombines TRBV20-1 with TRBJ1-1; with no DNA, the TCRdb D assignment of TRBD1 cannot be verified. This CDR3 region has 14 residues. Germline-derived CDR1 and CDR2 are DFQATT and SNEGSKA (reference sequence). The CDR3 here is CSARDRGGYTEAFF.

The gene calls are TRBV6-5 and TRBJ2-1; TCRdb gives TRBD1 as the D gene, but with no DNA this cannot be confirmed. CDR3 length: 14 residues. Germline CDR1 MNHEY, CDR2 SVGAGI. The CDR3 is CASSYSGQLNEQFF.

The chain couples TRBV7-9 to TRBJ2-5. CDR1 is SEHNR and CDR2 is FQNEAQ in the germline V gene (reference sequence). CDR3 length: 15 amino acids. CDR3 region: CASSFGDRDQETQYF.

This chain joins TRBV20-1 and TRBJ1-1; checking the TCRdb D call of TRBD1 is not possible without DNA. The CDR3 length is 15 residues. Germline V gene lookup returns CDR1 DFQATT and CDR2 SNEGSKA (reference sequence). The CDR3 spells CSARDAGQGDTEAFF.

The rearrangement uses TRBV20-1 and TRBJ2-7. Germline-derived CDR1 and CDR2 are DFQATT and SNEGSKA (reference sequence). The CDR3 is 15 residues long. CDR3 region: CSARKPSGDFYEQYF.

The rearrangement joins TRBV6-2 or TRBV6-3 to TRBJ2-7; the D call of TRBD2 rests on TCRdb alone, since no DNA is present to check it. This CDR3 is built from 14 residues. Germline V lookup: CDR1 MNHEY, CDR2 SVGEGT. CDR3 sequence: CASETYRGTYEQYF.

J is TRBJ2-7 and V is TRBV29-1; the TRBD1 assignment by TCRdb is unverifiable without DNA. The CDR3 is made up of 13 amino acids. Germline values: CDR1 SQVTM, CDR2 ANQGSEA. This CDR3 reads CSVGGGGSYEQYF.

CDR3: CSADPGRGFQETQYF. The genes are TRBV29-1 and TRBJ2-5; absent DNA, TCRdb's TRBD1 call cannot be checked. Germline values: CDR1 SQVTM, CDR2 ANQGSEA. The CDR3 has 15 residues.

The gene calls are TRBV27 and TRBJ2-1; as DNA is missing, the TRBD1 call by TCRdb cannot be tested. Germline loops: CDR1 MNHEY, CDR2 SMNVEV (reference sequence). This CDR3 is built from 13 residues. This chain's CDR3 is CASSLGALYEQFF.

The V and J genes are TRBV28 and TRBJ1-1; TCRdb returns TRBD1, unconfirmable since there is no DNA. The CDR3 runs to 11 residues. The germline V gene encodes CDR1 MDHEN and CDR2 SYDVKM. The CDR3 here is CASSFDRVAFF.

The rearrangement uses TRBV28 and TRBJ2-1; TCRdb returns TRBD1, unconfirmable since there is no DNA. CDR3 length equals 14 residues. Germline CDR1 reads MDHEN; CDR2 reads SYDVKM. The CDR3 loop is CASSPRYSYNEQFF. Complete variable domain (other parts from reference TRBV28 and TRBJ2-1): DVKVTQSSRYLVKRTGEKVFLECVQDMDHENMFWYRQDPGLGLRLIYFSYDVKMKEKGDIPEGYSVSREKKERFSLILESASTNQTSMYLCASSPRYSYNEQFFGPGTRLTVL.

This sequence joins TRBV6-1 and TRBJ2-3; lacking DNA, the TRBD2 call made by TCRdb goes unchecked. Germline values: CDR1 MNHNS, CDR2 SASEGT. The CDR3 extends over 16 amino acids. The CDR3 sequence: CASSELGGGAKDTQYF.

V usage is TRBV12-3 or TRBV12-4 and J usage is TRBJ2-5; TCRdb picks TRBD2, but there is no DNA to check that call. This CDR3 comprises 16 residues. CDR3: CASSFGTSGSEETQYF.

The J gene is TRBJ2-3, the V gene TRBV4-2; the D call of TRBD2 rests on TCRdb alone, since no DNA is present to check it. This CDR3 is built from 18 residues. The germline V gene has CDR1 LGHNA and CDR2 YNFKEQ. CDR3 region: CASSHGLAGGPRTDTQYF.

The genes are TRBV6-2 or TRBV6-3 and TRBJ2-2; absent DNA, TCRdb's TRBD1 call cannot be checked. The CDR3 contains 17 residues. The germline V gene encodes CDR1 MNHEY and CDR2 SVGEGT. The chain's CDR3 is CASSSNRWTGGTGELFF.

The V gene is TRBV7-2, the J gene TRBJ2-3; as DNA is missing, the TRBD2 call by TCRdb cannot be tested. Germline CDR1 and CDR2: SGHTA and FQGNSA. The CDR3 loop spans 16 amino acids. The CDR3 sequence: CASSLRLAVLTDTQYF. The complete variable domain, with remaining parts taken from reference TRBV7-2 and TRBJ2-3, reads GAGVSQSPSNKVTEKGKDVELRCDPISGHTALYWYRQSLGQGLEFLIYFQGNSAPDKSGLPSDRFSAERTGGSVSTLTIQRTQQEDSAVYLCASSLRLAVLTDTQYFGPGTRLTVL.

The rearrangement joins TRBV7-9 to TRBJ2-7; without DNA, the TCRdb call of TRBD2 cannot be checked. Germline V gene sequence: CDR1 SEHNR, CDR2 FQNEAQ (reference sequence). CDR3 length: 12 amino acids. The CDR3 protein is CASSLAGSEQYF.

The chain links TRBV24-1 to TRBJ2-1; the TCRdb call, TRBD1, lacks DNA for checking. The germline gives CDR1 KGHDR, CDR2 SFDVKD. This CDR3 spans 13 amino acids. CDR3 amino acids: CATTAGAANEQFF.

CDR3 amino acids: CASSFSEYNEQFF. V is TRBV7-6 and J is TRBJ2-1. Germline-derived CDR1 and CDR2 are SGHVS and FNYEAQ. This CDR3 has 13 residues. The complete variable domain, with remaining parts taken from reference TRBV7-6 and TRBJ2-1, reads GAGVSQSPRYKVTKRGQDVALRCDPISGHVSLYWYRQALGQGPEFLTYFNYEAQQDKSGLPNDRFSAERPEGSISTLTIQRTEQRDSAMYRCASSFSEYNEQFFGPGTRLTVL.

This rearrangement joins TRBV29-1 to TRBJ2-1; the D gene TCRdb calls, TRBD2, cannot be checked with no DNA. CDR1 is SQVTM, CDR2 ANQGSEA, per germline. This CDR3 is built from 14 residues. This CDR3 reads CSVEGLAGDNEQFF.

This chain connects TRBV6-2 or TRBV6-3 to TRBJ2-1; TCRdb designates TRBD2, a call that cannot be tested without DNA. The germline V gene has CDR1 MNHEY and CDR2 SVGEGT. The CDR3 covers 13 residues. The CDR3 region is CARTIGPSTEQFF.

This chain connects TRBV7-2 to TRBJ2-7; TCRdb picks TRBD1, but there is no DNA to check that call. The germline CDR1 and CDR2 sequences are SGHTA and FQGNSA. CDR3 length: 15 amino acids. The chain's CDR3 is CASSLVPTGAYEQYF.